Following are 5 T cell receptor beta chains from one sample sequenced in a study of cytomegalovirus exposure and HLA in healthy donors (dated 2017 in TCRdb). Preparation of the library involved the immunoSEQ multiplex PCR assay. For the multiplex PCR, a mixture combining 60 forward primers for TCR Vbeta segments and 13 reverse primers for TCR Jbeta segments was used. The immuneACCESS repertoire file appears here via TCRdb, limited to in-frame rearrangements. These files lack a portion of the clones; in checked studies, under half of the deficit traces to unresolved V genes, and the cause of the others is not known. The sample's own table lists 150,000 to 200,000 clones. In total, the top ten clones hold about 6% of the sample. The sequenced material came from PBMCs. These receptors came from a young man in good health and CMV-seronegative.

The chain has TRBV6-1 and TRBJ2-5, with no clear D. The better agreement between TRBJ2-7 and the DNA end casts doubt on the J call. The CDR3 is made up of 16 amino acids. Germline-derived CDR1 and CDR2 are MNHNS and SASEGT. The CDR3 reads CASSEWFHMTSYEQYF. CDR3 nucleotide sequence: TGTGCCAGCAGTGAGTGGTTCCATATGACTTCCTACGAGCAGTACTTC.

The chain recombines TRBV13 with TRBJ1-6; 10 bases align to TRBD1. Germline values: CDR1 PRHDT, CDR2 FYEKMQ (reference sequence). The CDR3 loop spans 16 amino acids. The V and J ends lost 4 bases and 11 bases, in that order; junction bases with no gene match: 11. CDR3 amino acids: CASSSSGQGIYPPLHF. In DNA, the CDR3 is TGTGCCAGCAGCTCGTCGGGACAGGGGATCTATCCACCCCTCCACTTT.

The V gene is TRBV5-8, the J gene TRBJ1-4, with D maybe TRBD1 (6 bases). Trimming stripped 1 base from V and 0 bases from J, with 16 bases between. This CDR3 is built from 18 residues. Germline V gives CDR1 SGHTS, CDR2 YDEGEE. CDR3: CASSLPPDSSATNEKLFF. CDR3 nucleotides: TGTGCCAGCAGCTTGCCGCCGGACAGCAGTGCAACTAATGAAAAACTGTTTTTT.

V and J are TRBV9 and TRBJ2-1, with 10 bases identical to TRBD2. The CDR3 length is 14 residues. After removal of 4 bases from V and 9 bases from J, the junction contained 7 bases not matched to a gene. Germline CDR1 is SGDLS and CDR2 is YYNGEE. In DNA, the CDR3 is TGTGCCAGCAGCTTACCGGGACTAGCGAGTGAGCAGTTCTTC. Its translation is CASSLPGLASEQFF.

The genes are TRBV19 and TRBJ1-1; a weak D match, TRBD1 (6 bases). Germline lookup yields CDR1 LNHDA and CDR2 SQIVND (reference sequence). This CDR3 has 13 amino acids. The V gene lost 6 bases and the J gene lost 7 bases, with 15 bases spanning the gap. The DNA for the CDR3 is TGTGCCAGTAGCCGGACAGCGATTATTGAAGCTTTCTTT. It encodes CASSRTAIIEAFF.